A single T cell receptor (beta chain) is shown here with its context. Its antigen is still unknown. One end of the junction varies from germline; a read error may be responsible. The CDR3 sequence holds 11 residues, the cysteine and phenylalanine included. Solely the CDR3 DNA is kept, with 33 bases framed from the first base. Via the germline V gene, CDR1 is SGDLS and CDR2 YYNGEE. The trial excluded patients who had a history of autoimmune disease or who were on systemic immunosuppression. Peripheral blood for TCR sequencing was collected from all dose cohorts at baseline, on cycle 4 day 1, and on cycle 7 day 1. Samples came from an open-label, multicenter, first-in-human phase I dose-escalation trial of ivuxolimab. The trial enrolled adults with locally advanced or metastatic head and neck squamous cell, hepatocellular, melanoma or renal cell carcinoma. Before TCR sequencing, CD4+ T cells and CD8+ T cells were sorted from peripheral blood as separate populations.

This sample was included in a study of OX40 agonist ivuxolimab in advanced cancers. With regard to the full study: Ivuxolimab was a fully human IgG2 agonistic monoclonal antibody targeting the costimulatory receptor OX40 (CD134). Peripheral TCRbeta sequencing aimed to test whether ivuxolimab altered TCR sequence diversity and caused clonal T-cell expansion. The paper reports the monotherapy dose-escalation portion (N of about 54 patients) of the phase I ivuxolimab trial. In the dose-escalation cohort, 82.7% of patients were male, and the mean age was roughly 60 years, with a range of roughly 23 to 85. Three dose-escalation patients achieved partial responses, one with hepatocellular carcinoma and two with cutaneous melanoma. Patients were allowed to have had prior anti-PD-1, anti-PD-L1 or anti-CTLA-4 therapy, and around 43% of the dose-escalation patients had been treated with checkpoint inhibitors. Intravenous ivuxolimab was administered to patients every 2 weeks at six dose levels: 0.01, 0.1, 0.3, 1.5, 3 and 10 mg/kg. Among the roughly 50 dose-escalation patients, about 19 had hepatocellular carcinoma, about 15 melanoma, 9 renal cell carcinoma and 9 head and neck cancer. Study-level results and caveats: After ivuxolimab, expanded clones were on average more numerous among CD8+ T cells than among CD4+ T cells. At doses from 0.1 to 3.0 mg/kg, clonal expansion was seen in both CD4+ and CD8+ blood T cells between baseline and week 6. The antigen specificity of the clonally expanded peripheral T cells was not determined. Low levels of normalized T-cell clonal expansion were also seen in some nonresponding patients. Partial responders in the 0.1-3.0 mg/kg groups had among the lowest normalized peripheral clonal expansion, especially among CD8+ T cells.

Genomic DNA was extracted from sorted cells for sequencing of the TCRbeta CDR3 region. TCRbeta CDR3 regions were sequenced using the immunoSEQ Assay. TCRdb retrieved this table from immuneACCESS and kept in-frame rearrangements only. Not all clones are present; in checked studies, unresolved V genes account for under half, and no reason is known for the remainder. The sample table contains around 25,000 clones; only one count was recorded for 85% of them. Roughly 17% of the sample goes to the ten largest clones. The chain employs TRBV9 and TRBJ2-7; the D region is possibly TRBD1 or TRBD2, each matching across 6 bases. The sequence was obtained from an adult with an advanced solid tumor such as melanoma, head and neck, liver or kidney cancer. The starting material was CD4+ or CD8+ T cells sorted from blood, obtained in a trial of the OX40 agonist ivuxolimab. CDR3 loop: CASSGRGHHSF. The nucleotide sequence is TGTGCCAGCAGCGGGAGGGGACACCACAGTTTC.